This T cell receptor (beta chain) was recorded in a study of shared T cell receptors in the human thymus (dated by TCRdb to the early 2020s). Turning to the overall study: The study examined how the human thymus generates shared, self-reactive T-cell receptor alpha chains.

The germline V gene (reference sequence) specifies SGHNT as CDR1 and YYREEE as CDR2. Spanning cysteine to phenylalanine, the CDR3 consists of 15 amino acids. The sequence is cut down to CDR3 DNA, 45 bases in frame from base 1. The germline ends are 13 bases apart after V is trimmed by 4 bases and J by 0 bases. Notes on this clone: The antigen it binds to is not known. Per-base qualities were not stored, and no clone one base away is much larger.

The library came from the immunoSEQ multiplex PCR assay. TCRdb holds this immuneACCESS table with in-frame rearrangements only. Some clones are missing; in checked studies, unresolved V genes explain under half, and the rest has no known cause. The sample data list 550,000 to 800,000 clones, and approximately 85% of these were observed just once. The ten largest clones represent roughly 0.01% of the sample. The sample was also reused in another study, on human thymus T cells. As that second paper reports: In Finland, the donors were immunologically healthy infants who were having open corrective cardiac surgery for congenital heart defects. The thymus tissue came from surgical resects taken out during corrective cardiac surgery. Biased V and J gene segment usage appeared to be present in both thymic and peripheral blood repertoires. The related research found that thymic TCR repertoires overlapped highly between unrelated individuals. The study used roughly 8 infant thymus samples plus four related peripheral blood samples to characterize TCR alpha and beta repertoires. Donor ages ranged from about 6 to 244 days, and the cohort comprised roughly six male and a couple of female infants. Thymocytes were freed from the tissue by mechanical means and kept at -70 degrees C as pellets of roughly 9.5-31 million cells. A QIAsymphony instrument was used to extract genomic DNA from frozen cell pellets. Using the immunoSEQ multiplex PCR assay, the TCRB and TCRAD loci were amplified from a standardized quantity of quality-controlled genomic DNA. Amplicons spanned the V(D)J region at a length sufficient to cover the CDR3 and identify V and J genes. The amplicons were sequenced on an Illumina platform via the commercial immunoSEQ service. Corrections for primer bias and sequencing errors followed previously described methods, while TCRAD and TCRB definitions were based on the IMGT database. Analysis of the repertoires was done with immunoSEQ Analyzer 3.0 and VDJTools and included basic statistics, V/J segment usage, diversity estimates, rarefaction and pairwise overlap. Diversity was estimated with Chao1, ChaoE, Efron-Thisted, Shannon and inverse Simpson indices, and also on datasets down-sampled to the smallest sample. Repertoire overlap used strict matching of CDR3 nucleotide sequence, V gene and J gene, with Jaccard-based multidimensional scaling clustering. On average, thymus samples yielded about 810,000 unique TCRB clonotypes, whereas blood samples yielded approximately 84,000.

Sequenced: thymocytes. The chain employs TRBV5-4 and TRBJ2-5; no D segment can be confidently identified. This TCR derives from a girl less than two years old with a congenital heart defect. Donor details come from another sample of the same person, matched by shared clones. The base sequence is TGTGCCAGCAGCACATCCAGGAAACACCAAGAGACCCAGTACTTC. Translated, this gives CASSTSRKHQETQYF.